These 13 T cell receptor beta chains were all obtained from the same sample, sequenced in a study of tumor T cells in aggressive B-cell lymphoma. Generated by immunoSEQ multiplex PCR, the TCRdb table keeps only in-frame clones and is missing some. The sample shows about 7,900 clones, under 85% of them seen only once. Sequencing was performed on tumor tissue. These receptor sequences come from an adult with diffuse large B cell lymphoma.

CDR3 protein: CSVSGTGVGNTIYF. The CDR3 DNA follows: TGCAGCGTTTCCGGGACAGGGGTAGGAAACACCATATATTTT. The genes are TRBV29-1 and TRBJ1-3; 10 nucleotides agree with TRBD1. The CDR3 has 14 residues. With V trimmed by 5 bases and J by 4 bases, 5 bases remained unmatched. Germline V gene lookup returns CDR1 SQVTM and CDR2 ANQGSEA.

The chain employs TRBV28 and TRBJ1-1; D is unresolved. Germline V gene lookup returns CDR1 MDHEN and CDR2 SYDVKM. This CDR3 contains 13 residues. V lost 3 bases, J lost 1 base, and 6 bases lay in between. DNA for the CDR3: TGTGCCAGCAGTTTTGCAGGGAACACTGAAGCTTTCTTT. Translated: CASSFAGNTEAFF.

The rearrangement uses TRBV4-1 and TRBJ2-7; D is uncertain. CDR1 is MGHRA, CDR2 YSYEKL, per germline. This CDR3 is built from 14 residues. Trimming shortened V by 5 bases and J by 0 bases, and 11 bases separated the two germline ends. In nucleotides, the CDR3 is TGCGCCAGCAGCTACCAATGGAGCTCCTACGAGCAGTACTTC. Protein: CASSYQWSSYEQYF.

The J gene is TRBJ2-1, the V gene TRBV4-1; 7 positions agree with TRBD2. This CDR3 has 17 residues. The germline V gene has CDR1 MGHRA and CDR2 YSYEKL. J was trimmed by 4 bases and V by 1 base; bases with no gene match: 10. Written as DNA, the CDR3 is TGCGCCAGCAGCCAAGGGGTGAGGAGCGGGAATTACAATGAGCAGTTCTTC. This translates into CASSQGVRSGNYNEQFF.

V is TRBV4-2 and J is TRBJ2-7; D is undetermined. The CDR3 has 11 amino acids. Germline CDR1 reads LGHNA; CDR2 reads YNFKEQ. Trimming pared 3 bases from V and 7 bases from J, leaving 7 bases between. Here the CDR3 reads CASSQYREQYF. DNA for the CDR3: TGTGCCAGCAGCCAGTACCGGGAGCAGTACTTC.

This chain links TRBV27 with TRBJ2-5, with a possible D match to TRBD1 (5 bases). Trimming removed 1 base at V and 4 bases at J, with 13 bases between. Germline assignment: CDR1 MNHEY and CDR2 SMNVEV (reference sequence). This CDR3 is built from 15 residues. The CDR3 sequence is CASSLWGNLGETQYF. Here the CDR3 DNA reads TGTGCCAGCAGTTTATGGGGCAATCTTGGAGAGACCCAGTACTTC.

As concerns this clone: At the DNA level, this CDR3 is encoded by other sequences in the same sample as well. The chain couples TRBV4-3 to TRBJ1-1; D gene ambiguous. Trimming left V 1 base short and J 5 bases short, with 8 bases between. The CDR3 has 13 amino acids. Per the germline V gene, CDR1 is LGHNA and CDR2 is YSLEER. The CDR3 bases are TGCGCCAGCAGCCAAGGCAGGTGGACTGAAGCTTTCTTT. Protein product: CASSQGRWTEAFF.

V usage is TRBV27 and J usage is TRBJ1-5, with 11 positions matching TRBD1. Germline loops: CDR1 MNHEY, CDR2 SMNVEV (reference sequence). V was clipped by 5 bases and J by 5 bases; unmatched bases: 2. CDR3 size: 14 residues. CDR3: CASSGQGAYQPQHF. CDR3 in DNA: TGTGCCAGCAGTGGACAGGGGGCGTATCAGCCCCAGCATTTT.

The gene calls are TRBV21-1 and TRBJ2-3; TRBD1 is taken as the D call from the table, unchecked against the DNA. TRBV21-1 is a pseudogene. The CDR3 covers 16 residues. CDR3 sequence reads: CASTYGPGQGVDTQYF. In nucleotides, the CDR3 is TGTGCCAGCACGTACGGACCGGGACAGGGGGTTGATACGCAGTATTTT.

V gene TRBV6-6 combines with J gene TRBJ1-6; D not certain. Looked up from germline, CDR1 is MNHNY and CDR2 is SVGAGI (reference sequence). V lost 5 bases to trimming and J lost 9 bases, with 8 bases between them. The CDR3 spans 12 residues. The DNA of the CDR3 is TGTGCCAGCAGTACCGAGGGTTCACCCCTCCACTTT. This gives the protein CASSTEGSPLHF.

The chain links TRBV5-1 to TRBJ2-7; the D gene is possibly TRBD2 (5 bases). Deletions cut 0 bases from V and 4 bases from J, with 14 bases between. The CDR3 spans 15 residues. The germline V gene encodes CDR1 SGHRS and CDR2 YFSETQ. In DNA form, the CDR3 reads TGCGCCAGCAGCTTGGAAGAGGGTTACGGATACGAGCAGTACTTC. The encoded protein is CASSLEEGYGYEQYF.

CDR3 in DNA: TGTGCCAGCAGCGTAGAACAGGGGGATGAAAAACTGTTTTTT. Translating it yields CASSVEQGDEKLFF. The chain carries TRBV9 and TRBJ1-4, with 8 bases lining up with TRBD1. J gave up 6 bases and V 0 bases, and 1 base lay outside the gene matches. The CDR3 sequence is 14 residues long. CDR1 and CDR2 (germline): SGDLS, YYNGEE.

V gene TRBV5-1 combines with J gene TRBJ2-5; 7 bases align to TRBD2. Germline CDR1 and CDR2: SGHRS and YFSETQ. J gave up 1 base and V 0 bases, and 3 bases lay outside the gene matches. This CDR3 is 15 amino acids long. The CDR3 bases are TGCGCCAGCAGCTTGGGATCTAGCGGCCAAGAGACCCAGTACTTC. Protein product: CASSLGSSGQETQYF.